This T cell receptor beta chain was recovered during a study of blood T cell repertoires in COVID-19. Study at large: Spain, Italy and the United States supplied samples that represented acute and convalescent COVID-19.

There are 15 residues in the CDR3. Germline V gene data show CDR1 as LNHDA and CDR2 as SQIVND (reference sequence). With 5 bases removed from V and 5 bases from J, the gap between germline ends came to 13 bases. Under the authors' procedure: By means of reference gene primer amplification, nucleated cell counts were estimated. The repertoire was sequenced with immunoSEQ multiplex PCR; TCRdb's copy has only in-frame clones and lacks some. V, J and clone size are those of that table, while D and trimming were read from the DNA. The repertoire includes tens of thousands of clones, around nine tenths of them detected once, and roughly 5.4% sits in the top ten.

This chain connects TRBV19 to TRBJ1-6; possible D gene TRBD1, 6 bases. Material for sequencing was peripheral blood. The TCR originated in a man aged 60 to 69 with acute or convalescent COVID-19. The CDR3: CASSDRDTDNSPLHF. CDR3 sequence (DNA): TGTGCCAGTAGTGACCGGGACACAGATAATTCACCCCTCCACTTT.